The text below deals with one T cell receptor (beta chain). CDR3 length: 16 amino acids. CDR1 and CDR2 from the germline V gene are SGDLS and YYNGEE. With 4 bases clipped from V and 8 bases from J, the junction kept 13 bases outside the gene matches. These data originate in a study of blood T cell repertoires in COVID-19. Profiling relied on immunoSEQ multiplex PCR, and the TCRdb table lists in-frame clones only, not all of them. Counted here are around 310,000 clones, approximately 90% occurring once; the ten biggest clones make up over 9%. The V gene is TRBV9, the J gene TRBJ2-2; 8 bases map to TRBD2. Sequences were obtained from PBMCs or T cells enriched from blood (not recorded which). The source is a middle-aged woman who had recovered from COVID-19. The CDR3 region is CASSPGTRGSNGELFF. The DNA of the CDR3 is TGTGCCAGCAGCCCAGGGACTAGGGGGTCTAATGGGGAGCTGTTTTTT.